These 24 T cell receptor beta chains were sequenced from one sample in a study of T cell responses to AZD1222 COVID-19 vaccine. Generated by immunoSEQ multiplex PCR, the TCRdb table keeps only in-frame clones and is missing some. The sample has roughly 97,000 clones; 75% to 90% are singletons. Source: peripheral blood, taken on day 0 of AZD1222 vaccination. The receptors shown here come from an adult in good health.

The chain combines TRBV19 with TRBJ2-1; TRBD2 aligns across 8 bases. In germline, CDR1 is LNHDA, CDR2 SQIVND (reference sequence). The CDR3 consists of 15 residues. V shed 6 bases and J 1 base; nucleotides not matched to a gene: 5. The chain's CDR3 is CASRLGRGSYNEQFF. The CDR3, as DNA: TGTGCCAGTAGACTCGGGAGGGGTTCCTACAATGAGCAGTTCTTC.

CDR3 nucleotides: TGCAGTGCTAGGTTAGGGACAGGGGAGCATTTT. Protein product: CSARLGTGEHF. This rearrangement joins TRBV20-1 to TRBJ1-5; the match to TRBD1 covers 10 bases. This CDR3 has 11 amino acids. CDR1 is DFQATT and CDR2 is SNEGSKA in the germline V gene (reference sequence). V was clipped by 3 bases and J by 14 bases; unmatched bases: 4.

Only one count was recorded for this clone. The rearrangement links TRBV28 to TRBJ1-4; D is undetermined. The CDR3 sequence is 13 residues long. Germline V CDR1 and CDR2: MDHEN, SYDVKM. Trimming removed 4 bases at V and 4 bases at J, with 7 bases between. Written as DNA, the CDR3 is TGTGCCAGCAGTTCGGTGTATAATGAAAAACTGTTTTTT. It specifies CASSSVYNEKLFF.

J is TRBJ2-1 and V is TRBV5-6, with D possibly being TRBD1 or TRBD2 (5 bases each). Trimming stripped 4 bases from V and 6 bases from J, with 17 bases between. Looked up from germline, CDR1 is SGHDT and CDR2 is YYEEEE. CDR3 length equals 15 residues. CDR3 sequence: CASSDGTRSINEQFF. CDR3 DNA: TGTGCCAGCAGCGACGGGACGCGGAGCATCAATGAGCAGTTCTTC.

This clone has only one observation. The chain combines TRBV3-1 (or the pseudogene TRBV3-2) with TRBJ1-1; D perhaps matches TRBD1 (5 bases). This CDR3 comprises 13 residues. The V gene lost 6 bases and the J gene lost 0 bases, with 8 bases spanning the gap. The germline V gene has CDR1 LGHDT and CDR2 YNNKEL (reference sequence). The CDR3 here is CASRQVMNTEAFF. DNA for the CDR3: TGTGCCAGCAGACAGGTCATGAACACTGAAGCTTTCTTT.

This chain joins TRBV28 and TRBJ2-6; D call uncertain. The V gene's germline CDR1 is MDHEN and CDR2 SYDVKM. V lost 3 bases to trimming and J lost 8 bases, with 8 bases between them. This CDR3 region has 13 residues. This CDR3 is CASSFHYSNVLTF. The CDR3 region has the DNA TGTGCCAGCAGTTTTCATTATTCCAACGTCCTGACTTTC.

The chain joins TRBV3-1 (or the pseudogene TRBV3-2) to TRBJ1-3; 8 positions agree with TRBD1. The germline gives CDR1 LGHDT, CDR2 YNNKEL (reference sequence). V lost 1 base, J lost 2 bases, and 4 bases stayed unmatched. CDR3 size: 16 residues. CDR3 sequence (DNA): TGTGCCAGCAGCCAAGCCCCGACAGGGGCTGGAAACACCATATATTTT. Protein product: CASSQAPTGAGNTIYF.

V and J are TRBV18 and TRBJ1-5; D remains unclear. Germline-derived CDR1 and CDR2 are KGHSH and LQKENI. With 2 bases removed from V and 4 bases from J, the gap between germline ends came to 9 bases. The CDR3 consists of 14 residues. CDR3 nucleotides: TGTGCCAGCTCACCAGGGCCCAATAATCAGCCCCAGCATTTT. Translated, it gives CASSPGPNNQPQHF.

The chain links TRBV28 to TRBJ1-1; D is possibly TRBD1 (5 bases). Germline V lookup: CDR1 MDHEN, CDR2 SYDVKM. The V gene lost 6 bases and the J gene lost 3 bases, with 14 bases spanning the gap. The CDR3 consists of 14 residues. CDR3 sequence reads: CASSSGWKDTEAFF. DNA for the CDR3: TGTGCCAGCAGCTCAGGGTGGAAGGACACTGAAGCTTTCTTT.

The CDR3 nucleotides read TGTGCCTGGAGTGTCTGGAGCACAGATACGCAGTATTTT. Translating it yields CAWSVWSTDTQYF. V gene TRBV30 combines with J gene TRBJ2-3; D gene uncertain. Germline-derived CDR1 and CDR2 are GTSNPN and SVGIG (reference sequence). Between the trimmed V and J ends, which lost 0 bases and 0 bases, there was a span of 4 bases. This CDR3 is 13 amino acids long.

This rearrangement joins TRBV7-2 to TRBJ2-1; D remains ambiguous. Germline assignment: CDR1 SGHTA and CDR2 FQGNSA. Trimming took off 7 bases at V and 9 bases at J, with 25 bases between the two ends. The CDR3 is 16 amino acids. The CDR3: CASTYHGGRVGGEQFF. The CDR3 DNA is TGTGCCAGCACCTATCACGGCGGTCGTGTGGGCGGTGAGCAGTTCTTC.

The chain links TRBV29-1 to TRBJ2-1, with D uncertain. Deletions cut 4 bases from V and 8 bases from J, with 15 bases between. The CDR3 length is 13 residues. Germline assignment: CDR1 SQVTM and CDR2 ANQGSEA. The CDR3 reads CSVGAEPGDEQFF. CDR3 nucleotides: TGCAGCGTTGGGGCGGAGCCAGGCGATGAGCAGTTCTTC.

In DNA form, the CDR3 reads TGCGCCAGCAGCCCAACAGAGATGAACTATGGCTACACCTTC. Residues: CASSPTEMNYGYTF. The V call is TRBV5-1, the J call TRBJ1-2, with D unresolved. The germline CDR1 and CDR2 sequences are SGHRS and YFSETQ. CDR3 length: 14 amino acids. Trimming removed 4 bases at V and 2 bases at J, with 12 bases between.

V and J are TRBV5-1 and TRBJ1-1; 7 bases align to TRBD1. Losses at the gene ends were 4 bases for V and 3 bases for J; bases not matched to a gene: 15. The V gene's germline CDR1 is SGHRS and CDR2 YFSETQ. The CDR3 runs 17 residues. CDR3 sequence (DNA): TGCGCCAGCAGCCCTGGGGTTGGGGACAGAGGCGACACTGAAGCTTTCTTT. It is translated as CASSPGVGDRGDTEAFF. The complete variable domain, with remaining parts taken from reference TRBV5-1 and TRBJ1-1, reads KAGVTQTPRYLIKTRGQQVTLSCSPISGHRSVSWYQQTPGQGLQFLFEYFSETQRNKGNFPGRFSGRQFSNSRSEMNVSTLELGDSALYLCASSPGVGDRGDTEAFFGQGTRLTVV.

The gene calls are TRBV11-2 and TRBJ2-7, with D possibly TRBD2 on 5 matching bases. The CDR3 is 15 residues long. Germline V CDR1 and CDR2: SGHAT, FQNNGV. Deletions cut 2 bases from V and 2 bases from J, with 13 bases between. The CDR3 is CASSLSGGPTYEQYF. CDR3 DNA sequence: TGTGCCAGCAGCTTATCCGGCGGGCCTACCTACGAGCAGTACTTC.

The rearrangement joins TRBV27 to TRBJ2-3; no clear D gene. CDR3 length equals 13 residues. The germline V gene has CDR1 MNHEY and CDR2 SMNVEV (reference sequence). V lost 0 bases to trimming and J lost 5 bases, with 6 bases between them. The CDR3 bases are TGTGCCAGCAGTTTATCAGGGATAGATACGCAGTATTTT. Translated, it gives CASSLSGIDTQYF.

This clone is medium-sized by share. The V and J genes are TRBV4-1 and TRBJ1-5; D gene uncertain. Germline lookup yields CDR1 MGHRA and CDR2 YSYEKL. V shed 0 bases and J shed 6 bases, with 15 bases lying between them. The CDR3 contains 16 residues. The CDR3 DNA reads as TGCGCCAGCAGCCAAGAGGGAGGAGGAATAGGTCAGCCCCAGCATTTT. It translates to CASSQEGGGIGQPQHF.

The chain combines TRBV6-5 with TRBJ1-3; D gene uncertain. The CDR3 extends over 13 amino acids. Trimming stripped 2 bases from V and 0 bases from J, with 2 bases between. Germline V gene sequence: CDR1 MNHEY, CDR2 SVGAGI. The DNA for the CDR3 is TGTGCCAGCAGTTACGGCTCTGGAAACACCATATATTTT. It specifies CASSYGSGNTIYF.

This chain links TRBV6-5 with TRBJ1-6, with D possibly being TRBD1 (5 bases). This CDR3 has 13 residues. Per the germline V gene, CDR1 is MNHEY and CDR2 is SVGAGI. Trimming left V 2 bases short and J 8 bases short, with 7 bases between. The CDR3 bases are TGTGCCAGCAGTTACAGGGGAGATTCACCCCTCCACTTT. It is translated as CASSYRGDSPLHF.

CDR3 loop: CAGRREMNTEAFF. The CDR3 DNA reads TGTGCCGGGAGGAGAGAGATGAACACTGAAGCTTTCTTT. V gene TRBV28 combines with J gene TRBJ1-1; D is unresolved. Trimming removed 11 bases from V and 0 bases from J, with 13 bases in between. The CDR3 consists of 13 residues. From germline, CDR1 is MDHEN and CDR2 SYDVKM.

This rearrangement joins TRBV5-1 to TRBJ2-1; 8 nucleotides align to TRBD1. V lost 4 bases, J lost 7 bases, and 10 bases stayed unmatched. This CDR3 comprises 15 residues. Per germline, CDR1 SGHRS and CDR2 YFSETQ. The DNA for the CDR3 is TGCGCCAGCAGCCCGGACAGGGTGGGTCGGAATGAGCAGTTCTTC. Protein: CASSPDRVGRNEQFF. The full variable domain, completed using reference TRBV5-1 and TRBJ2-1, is KAGVTQTPRYLIKTRGQQVTLSCSPISGHRSVSWYQQTPGQGLQFLFEYFSETQRNKGNFPGRFSGRQFSNSRSEMNVSTLELGDSALYLCASSPDRVGRNEQFFGPGTRLTVL.

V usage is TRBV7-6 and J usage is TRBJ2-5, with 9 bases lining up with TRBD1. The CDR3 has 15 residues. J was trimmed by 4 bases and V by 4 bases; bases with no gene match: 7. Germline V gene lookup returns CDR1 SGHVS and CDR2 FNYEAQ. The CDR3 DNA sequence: TGTGCCAGCAGCTCGAACAGGGGGCGAGGAGAGACCCAGTACTTC. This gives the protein CASSSNRGRGETQYF.

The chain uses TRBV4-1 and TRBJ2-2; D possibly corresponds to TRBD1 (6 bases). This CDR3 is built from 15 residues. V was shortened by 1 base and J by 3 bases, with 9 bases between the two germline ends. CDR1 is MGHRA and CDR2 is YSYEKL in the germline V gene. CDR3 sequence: CASSQGAGDTGELFF. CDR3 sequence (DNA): TGCGCCAGCAGCCAAGGGGCAGGGGACACCGGGGAGCTGTTTTTT.

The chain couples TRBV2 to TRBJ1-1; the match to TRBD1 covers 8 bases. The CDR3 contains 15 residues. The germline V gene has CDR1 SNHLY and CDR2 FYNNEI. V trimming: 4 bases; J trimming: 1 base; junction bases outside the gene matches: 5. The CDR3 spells CASSGRTGPNTEAFF. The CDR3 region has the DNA TGTGCCAGCAGTGGACGGACAGGGCCGAACACTGAAGCTTTCTTT.